These T cell receptor beta chains were read from a single sample in a study of cytomegalovirus exposure and HLA in healthy donors. Some clones are missing from TCRdb's copy, which holds only in-frame ones; the method was immunoSEQ multiplex PCR. The sample includes approximately 130,000 clones, around 85% of them seen just once. The material sequenced was PBMCs. All receptors derive from a woman in her thirties in good health and CMV-seropositive. Both conserved end residues are part of each CDR3. Fields, in order: CDR3 length, D gene, V gene, clone size, J gene, CDR3 DNA, CDR3 protein. D genes are given only for firm matches. For some rows the clone size is stated as once, few or many, or as a class when expanded; others skip it.

16	NA	TRBV5-6	NA	TRBJ2-7	TGTGCCAGCAGCTTGATGGCTAGCGCTAGCTCCTACGAGCAGTACTTC	CASSLMASASSYEQYF
13	TRBD2	TRBV29-1	NA	TRBJ2-5	TGCAGCGGTACGACTAGCGGGGGGGAGACCCAGTACTTC	CSGTTSGGETQYF
11	NA	TRBV4-2	few	TRBJ1-1	TGTGCCAGCAGCCAAGGAGGTGAAGCTTTCTTT	CASSQGGEAFF
14	NA	TRBV6-5	NA	TRBJ1-2	TGTGCCAGCAGCCGAGGAGTACCAGAAAGCAGCTACACCTTC	CASSRGVPESSYTF
15	NA	TRBV19	NA	TRBJ1-1	TGTGCCAGTACCTCCGAGAGAAAGCTAAACACTGAAGCTTTCTTT	CASTSERKLNTEAFF
19	NA	TRBV21-1	NA	TRBJ2-6	TGTGCCAGCAGCACCCAACGGGACAGGGGCCCGCCTGGGGCCAACGTCCTGACTTTC	CASSTQRDRGPPGANVLTF
15	NA	TRBV4-2	NA	TRBJ2-1	TGTGCCAGCAGCCAAGATCTTGGAGGGAGAAATGAGCAGTTCTTC	CASSQDLGGRNEQFF
15	NA	TRBV5-4	NA	TRBJ1-2	TGTGCCAGCAGCTTGGGGGGAGCCCCTAACTATGGCTACACCTTC	CASSLGGAPNYGYTF
16	TRBD2	TRBV7-9	NA	TRBJ2-5	TGTGCCAGCAGTCCAAGGACTAGCGGCTACCAAGAGACCCAGTACTTC	CASSPRTSGYQETQYF
13	NA	TRBV2	NA	TRBJ2-7	TGTGCCAGCAGGACGGAGGGAGCCTACGAGCAGTACTTC	CASRTEGAYEQYF
14	TRBD1	TRBV28	NA	TRBJ1-2	TGTGCCAGCAGTTTATTTCCAGGGGGTGGTGGCTACACCTTC	CASSLFPGGGGYTF
13	TRBD1	TRBV27	NA	TRBJ1-6	TGTGCCGCGGGACAGGGGATTAATTCACCCCTCCACTTT	CAAGQGINSPLHF
17	TRBD1	TRBV7-3	NA	TRBJ2-3	TGTGCCAGCAGCTTAACGTTGGCAGGGGGAGGCACAGATACGCAGTATTTT	CASSLTLAGGGTDTQYF
15	TRBD1	TRBV6-1	NA	TRBJ2-1	TGTGCCAGCAGCGCTGACAGGGCAACCTACAATGAGCAGTTCTTC	CASSADRATYNEQFF
13	TRBD1	TRBV27	NA	TRBJ1-2	TGTGCCAGCAGATCCGGGACAGGGGATGGCTACACCTTC	CASRSGTGDGYTF
18	NA	TRBV6-1	NA	TRBJ1-5	TGTGCCAGCAGTGAGCCTGGGGGAGGGGGTGATAGCAATCAGCCCCAGCATTTT	CASSEPGGGGDSNQPQHF
15	TRBD1	TRBV7-9	once	TRBJ1-5	TGTGCCAGCAGCCCGGACAGGATGCCAAATCAGCCCCAGCATTTT	CASSPDRMPNQPQHF
13	NA	TRBV28	NA	TRBJ1-5	TGTGCCAGCAGTTTGGGGTACGGGGAGGCCCAGCATTTT	CASSLGYGEAQHF
15	NA	TRBV5-1	NA	TRBJ1-5	TGCGCCAGCAGCCCCGACGGGGAGGCCTATCAGCCCCAGCATTTT	CASSPDGEAYQPQHF
13	NA	TRBV29-1	NA	TRBJ1-1	TGCAGCGCCCAGATCGCGATGGGAGCTGAAGCTTTCTTT	CSAQIAMGAEAFF
16	TRBD1	TRBV2	NA	TRBJ1-4	TGTGCCAGTACCGGGACAGGGAGTGGGGTACGTGAAAAACTGTTTTTT	CASTGTGSGVREKLFF
13	NA	TRBV5-1	NA	TRBJ2-2	TGCGCCAGCAGCTTCCGGGACACCGGGGAGCTGTTTTTT	CASSFRDTGELFF
15	NA	TRBV7-2	NA	TRBJ2-7	TGTGCCAGCAGCCGTCCTCCGGGATCTTCCTACGAGCAGTACTTC	CASSRPPGSSYEQYF
19	NA	TRBV5-6	NA	TRBJ1-1	TGTGCCAGCAAACTGGGGAGGCAGGCCGGGAGGGGGTTGTTGGCTGAAGCTTTCTTT	CASKLGRQAGRGLLAEAFF
19	NA	TRBV5-8	NA	TRBJ2-1	TGTGCCAGCAGCGCCGGGACAGGTTCGGGGGAGGTAGCGGGAGATGAGCAGTTCTTC	CASSAGTGSGEVAGDEQFF
14	TRBD1	TRBV6-5	NA	TRBJ1-1	TGTGCCAGCAGTTCGACAGGGAGGAACACTGAAGCTTTCTTT	CASSSTGRNTEAFF
13	TRBD2	TRBV6-1	NA	TRBJ2-7	TGTGCCAGCAGGGCTAGCGGGGGATACGAGCAGTACTTC	CASRASGGYEQYF
14	NA	TRBV7-9	NA	TRBJ2-3	TGTGCCAGCAGCGGCAGAGGAGTCACAGATACGCAGTATTTT	CASSGRGVTDTQYF
15	NA	TRBV27	NA	TRBJ1-1	TGTGCCAGCAGTTTAAAGGCATGGAACTATCGGGTCGCTTTCTTT	CASSLKAWNYRVAFF
13	NA	TRBV6-5	NA	TRBJ1-5	TGTGCCAGCAGTGCAGGGATCTCTCAGCCCCAGCATTTT	CASSAGISQPQHF
16	TRBD1	TRBV5-8	once	TRBJ1-5	TGTGCCAGCAGCTTGGAAACGGACAGGGGAAATCAGCCCCAGCATTTT	CASSLETDRGNQPQHF
15	NA	TRBV7-9	NA	TRBJ1-2	TGTGCCAGCAGCTTCCTGGGCGCCCCTAACTATGGCTACACCTTC	CASSFLGAPNYGYTF
14	NA	TRBV4-1	NA	TRBJ2-7	TGCGCCAGCAGCCTCCGGGACACCTCCTTTGAGCAGTACTTC	CASSLRDTSFEQYF
15	TRBD2	TRBV7-9	NA	TRBJ2-2	TGTGCCAGCACCGCGGGAGCCGCCATTCTCGGGGAGCTGTTTTTT	CASTAGAAILGELFF
14	TRBD1	TRBV2	NA	TRBJ1-1	TGTGCCAGCAGTTTTTACAGGGGGGAAACTGAAGCTTTCTTT	CASSFYRGETEAFF
13	NA	TRBV4-1	NA	TRBJ1-1	TGCGCCAGCAGCCCGACTGAAAACACTGAAGCTTTCTTT	CASSPTENTEAFF
18	TRBD1	TRBV5-6	NA	TRBJ2-2	TGTGCCAGCAGCTACCTGGACAGGGCCCCTTCAAACACCGGGGAGCTGTTTTTT	CASSYLDRAPSNTGELFF
13	TRBD2	TRBV29-1	NA	TRBJ2-7	TGCAGCGTCATAGCGGGGACCTCCTACGAGCAGTACTTC	CSVIAGTSYEQYF
14	TRBD1	TRBV6-1	NA	TRBJ1-2	TGTGCCAGCAGTGAATCAGGGACAGTCTATGGCTACACCTTC	CASSESGTVYGYTF
14	NA	TRBV6-5	few	TRBJ2-3	TGTGCCAGCAGTTTGACAGCCTTCGCAGATACGCAGTATTTT	CASSLTAFADTQYF
15	NA	TRBV28	NA	TRBJ1-5	TGTGCCAGCGGACTCACAGGGTCCGGCAATCAGCCCCAGCATTTT	CASGLTGSGNQPQHF
17	TRBD1	TRBV28	NA	TRBJ2-3	TGTGCCAGCATCGGAGGGTACAGGGGGCTTGGCACAGATACGCAGTATTTT	CASIGGYRGLGTDTQYF
14	TRBD1	TRBV28	NA	TRBJ2-3	TGTGCCAGCAGTTCGGGACAGAACACAGATACGCAGTATTTT	CASSSGQNTDTQYF
15	NA	TRBV7-9	few	TRBJ1-1	TGTGCCAGCAGCTTACTCAACAGCCCGAACACTGAAGCTTTCTTT	CASSLLNSPNTEAFF
16	NA	TRBV18	NA	TRBJ1-3	TGTGCCAGCTCACCCCCCGGGGAGACCTTGGGGGCCACCATATATTTT	CASSPPGETLGATIYF
14	NA	TRBV14	once	TRBJ2-1	TGTGCCAGCAGCCAGCTAGGGGCCTACAATGAGCAGTTCTTC	CASSQLGAYNEQFF
15	NA	TRBV6-5	NA	TRBJ1-4	TGTGCCAGCAGTTACTCCAACACAGGGATTCAAAAACTGTTTTTT	CASSYSNTGIQKLFF